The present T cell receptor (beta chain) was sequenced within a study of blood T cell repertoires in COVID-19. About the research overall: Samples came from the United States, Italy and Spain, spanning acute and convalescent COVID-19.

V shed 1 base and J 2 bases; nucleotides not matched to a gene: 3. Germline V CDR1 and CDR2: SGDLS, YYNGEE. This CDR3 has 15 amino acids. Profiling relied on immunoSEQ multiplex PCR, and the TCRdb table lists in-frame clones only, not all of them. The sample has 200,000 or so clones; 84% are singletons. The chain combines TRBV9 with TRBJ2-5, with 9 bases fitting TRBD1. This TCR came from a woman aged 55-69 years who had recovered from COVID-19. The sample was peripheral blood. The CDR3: CASSVSGTGQETQYF. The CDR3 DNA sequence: TGTGCCAGCAGCGTAAGCGGGACAGGGCAAGAGACCCAGTACTTC.